The next 32 T cell receptor beta chains were all read from a single sample in a study of T cell repertoires and HLA-DP antigens. Their antigens are not known. Repertoires were generated with immunoSEQ multiplex PCR, while TCRdb's copy carries only in-frame clones and drops some. The sample yields 75,000 to 90,000 clones, roughly 86% seen once. Material for sequencing was CD4+ T cells from PBMCs. These receptors were obtained from a man aged 45-60 years in good health and CMV-seronegative.

The count of this clone is one. J is TRBJ2-6 and V is TRBV19; D is ambiguous. V lost 7 bases, J lost 0 bases, and 7 bases lay in between. The CDR3 runs 14 residues. In germline, CDR1 is LNHDA, CDR2 SQIVND (reference sequence). The CDR3 nucleotides read TGTGCCAGTACCTCTGGCTCTGGGGCCAACGTCCTGACTTTC. Residues: CASTSGSGANVLTF. The variable domain in full, with the rest retrieved from reference TRBV19 and TRBJ2-6, is DGGITQSPKYLFRKEGQNVTLSCEQNLNHDAMYWYRQDPGQGLRLIYYSQIVNDFQKGDIAEGYSVSREKKESFPLTVTSAQKNPTAFYLCASTSGSGANVLTFGAGSRLTVL.

This clone was detected only once. The chain carries TRBV13 and TRBJ2-7; D is ambiguous. The CDR3 runs 13 residues. CDR1 PRHDT and CDR2 FYEKMQ come from the germline V gene (reference sequence). Trimming left V 3 bases short and J 3 bases short, with 9 bases between. Written as DNA, the CDR3 is TGTGCCAGCAGCTTGCTGGGAAGCTACGAGCAGTACTTC. Translated: CASSLLGSYEQYF.

The chain combines TRBV7-8 with TRBJ2-7, with TRBD1 matching over 8 bases. The germline CDR1 and CDR2 sequences are SGHVS and FQNEAQ. This CDR3 comprises 14 residues. V trimming: 5 bases; J trimming: 1 base; junction bases outside the gene matches: 4. CDR3 nucleotide sequence: TGTGCCAGCAGCGCTAGACAGGGGTCCTACGAGCAGTACTTC. It encodes CASSARQGSYEQYF.

This chain connects TRBV7-2 to TRBJ1-5, with 9 bases aligning to TRBD1. With 5 bases clipped from V and 6 bases from J, the junction kept 8 bases outside the gene matches. This CDR3 contains 15 residues. Germline V gene lookup returns CDR1 SGHTA and CDR2 FQGNSA. The CDR3 spells CASSADRGAFQPQHF. The CDR3 coding sequence is TGTGCCAGCAGCGCCGACAGGGGGGCCTTTCAGCCCCAGCATTTT.

The chain employs TRBV7-2 and TRBJ2-3, with D unclear. Trimming left V 1 base short and J 0 bases short, with 8 bases between. From germline, CDR1 is SGHTA and CDR2 FQGNSA. The CDR3 loop spans 15 amino acids. The CDR3 DNA follows: TGTGCCAGCAGCTTAGAGGCCATTAGCACAGATACGCAGTATTTT. Translation: CASSLEAISTDTQYF.

This chain joins TRBV19 and TRBJ2-2, with 10 nucleotides matching TRBD1. There are 17 residues in the CDR3. V gave up 4 bases and J gave up 5 bases; unmatched junction bases: 10. Per the germline V gene, CDR1 is LNHDA and CDR2 is SQIVND (reference sequence). CDR3: CASSTLPGTGVTGELFF. DNA for the CDR3: TGTGCCAGTAGTACTCTCCCCGGGACAGGGGTGACCGGGGAGCTGTTTTTT.

The chain joins TRBV4-1 to TRBJ1-3; D is uncertain. The V and J ends lost 4 bases and 0 bases respectively, with 13 bases between them. Germline values: CDR1 MGHRA, CDR2 YSYEKL. The CDR3 length is 16 residues. CDR3 sequence reads: CASSPPGRYSGNTIYF. The DNA of the CDR3 is TGCGCCAGCAGCCCCCCGGGGAGGTACTCTGGAAACACCATATATTTT.

V usage is TRBV5-3 and J usage is TRBJ1-5; D not certain. TRBV5-3 is an ORF for which the function is uncertain. The CDR3 consists of 13 residues. Trimming stripped 9 bases from V and 5 bases from J, with 15 bases between. The CDR3 DNA reads TGTGCCACGGGATTCCGGGGAGATCAGCCCCAGCATTTT. Its protein product is CATGFRGDQPQHF.

J is TRBJ2-6 and V is TRBV6-5; no clear D. The length of the CDR3 is 15 residues. Germline CDR1 reads MNHEY; CDR2 reads SVGAGI. Trimming took off 8 bases at V and 3 bases at J, with 14 bases between the two ends. Here the CDR3 reads CASLTLGSGANVLTF. The CDR3 DNA is TGTGCCAGCCTCACCCTCGGTAGTGGGGCCAACGTCCTGACTTTC.

CDR3 DNA: TGTGCCAGCAGCTTATTTCAGAAAGAAGCTTTCTTT. Its translation: CASSLFQKEAFF. The genes are TRBV11-1 and TRBJ1-1, with D hard to call. V was shortened by 2 bases and J by 8 bases, with 9 bases between the two germline ends. This CDR3 has 12 amino acids. The V gene's germline CDR1 is SGHAT and CDR2 FQDESV (reference sequence).

In its sample, this clone was seen once. This chain joins TRBV15 and TRBJ1-5, with D possibly matching TRBD1 (5 bases). Germline loops: CDR1 LNHNV, CDR2 YYDKDF (reference sequence). V dropped 1 base and J dropped 11 bases, with 15 bases sitting between them. The CDR3 consists of 14 residues. This CDR3 reads CATSRGSGTSSQHF. For the CDR3, the DNA is TGTGCCACCAGCAGAGGTTCAGGGACCTCGTCCCAGCATTTT.

The V gene is TRBV18, the J gene TRBJ1-4, with TRBD1 identical over 7 bases. The CDR3 extends over 15 amino acids. The germline V gene has CDR1 KGHSH and CDR2 LQKENI. Losses at the gene ends were 2 bases for V and 5 bases for J; bases not matched to a gene: 5. The DNA for the CDR3 is TGTGCCAGCTCACCAAGTATGACAGGGAATGAAAAACTGTTTTTT. Translating it yields CASSPSMTGNEKLFF.

The V gene is TRBV27, the J gene TRBJ2-7; 7 bases map to TRBD1. The J segment lost 5 bases and the V segment lost 3 bases, leaving 4 bases of the junction unmatched. CDR3 length: 13 residues. CDR1 MNHEY and CDR2 SMNVEV come from the germline V gene (reference sequence). In nucleotides, the CDR3 is TGTGCCAGCAGTTTTCAAAGGGGGCACGAGCAGTACTTC. It specifies CASSFQRGHEQYF.

This clone was seen just once. This chain uses TRBV6-6 with TRBJ1-5; no firm D call. The V and J ends lost 7 bases and 9 bases respectively, with 16 bases between them. This CDR3 region has 13 residues. Germline CDR1 reads MNHNY; CDR2 reads SVGAGI (reference sequence). CDR3 sequence: CASTQDGGRPQHF. DNA of the CDR3: TGTGCCAGCACCCAGGACGGAGGGAGGCCCCAGCATTTT.

V and J are TRBV19 and TRBJ2-2; D possibly corresponds to TRBD2 (7 bases). Germline values: CDR1 LNHDA, CDR2 SQIVND (reference sequence). This CDR3 comprises 16 residues. The V end was cut by 5 bases, the J end by 3 bases, with 16 bases between. CDR3 DNA: TGTGCCAGTAGTCCCCGGCCCGGGGGGCACACCGGGGAGCTGTTTTTT. It is translated as CASSPRPGGHTGELFF.

The chain is built from TRBV13 and TRBJ2-7; D remains ambiguous. This CDR3 region has 14 residues. Germline V lookup: CDR1 PRHDT, CDR2 FYEKMQ (reference sequence). Trimming took off 4 bases at V and 2 bases at J, with 12 bases between the two ends. Here the CDR3 reads CASSWTEFPYEQYF. The CDR3 DNA reads TGTGCCAGCAGCTGGACCGAGTTTCCCTACGAGCAGTACTTC.

The chain combines TRBV7-2 with TRBJ2-1; possibly TRBD2 for D (5 bases). The CDR3 covers 16 residues. Per the germline V gene, CDR1 is SGHTA and CDR2 is FQGNSA. Trimming took off 2 bases at V and 0 bases at J, with 11 bases between the two ends. The CDR3 bases are TGTGCCAGCAGCTTAACTGAGGGTAACTCCTACAATGAGCAGTTCTTC. Encoded protein: CASSLTEGNSYNEQFF.

The V call is TRBV28, the J call TRBJ1-2; D remains unclear. CDR3 size: 12 residues. Germline values: CDR1 MDHEN, CDR2 SYDVKM. The germline V and J ends were trimmed by 6 bases and 2 bases, with 7 bases remaining between them. CDR3 residues: CASSPRNYGYTF. The CDR3, as DNA: TGTGCCAGCAGCCCTCGGAACTATGGCTACACCTTC.

The chain recombines TRBV15 with TRBJ2-3, with a possible D match to TRBD1 (6 bases). V shed 3 bases and J shed 0 bases, with 16 bases lying between them. The CDR3 spans 17 residues. CDR1 is LNHNV, CDR2 YYDKDF, per germline (reference sequence). The CDR3 protein is CATSRTGPLTSTDTQYF. For the CDR3, the DNA is TGTGCCACCAGCAGGACAGGACCCTTAACTAGCACAGATACGCAGTATTTT.

The rearrangement links TRBV18 to TRBJ2-3; 10 bases are shared with TRBD2. CDR3 size: 14 residues. The V and J ends lost 3 bases and 6 bases, in that order; junction bases with no gene match: 3. Germline CDR1 is KGHSH and CDR2 is LQKENI. This CDR3 reads CASSPLAGDDTQYF. The CDR3 DNA reads TGTGCCAGCTCACCTCTAGCGGGAGACGATACGCAGTATTTT.

The rearrangement uses TRBV6-6 and TRBJ2-7; a possible D gene is TRBD2 (6 bases). The CDR3 is 13 amino acids. Germline CDR1 MNHNY, CDR2 SVGAGI (reference sequence). The V end was cut by 8 bases, the J end by 6 bases, with 17 bases between. CDR3 residues: CASGGGEVREQYF. The DNA of the CDR3 is TGTGCCAGCGGGGGAGGAGAGGTACGCGAGCAGTACTTC.

The rearrangement joins TRBV6-1 to TRBJ2-7; D gene uncertain. The CDR3 is 12 residues long. The V and J ends lost 6 bases and 3 bases respectively, with 9 bases between them. CDR1 is MNHNS and CDR2 is SASEGT in the germline V gene. CDR3 DNA sequence: TGTGCCAGCAGCCCAAAACGCTACGAGCAGTACTTC. It yields the protein CASSPKRYEQYF.

The V and J genes are TRBV5-8 and TRBJ2-7; TRBD2 matches at 9 bases. There are 15 residues in the CDR3. Germline lookup yields CDR1 SGHTS and CDR2 YDEGEE. With V trimmed by 1 base and J by 5 bases, 7 bases remained unmatched. The CDR3 bases are TGTGCCAGCAGCTTGTTTGCGGGGGGGCTTGACGAGCAGTACTTC. Translated, it gives CASSLFAGGLDEQYF.

This chain connects TRBV4-3 to TRBJ2-5, with TRBD1 matching over 8 bases. CDR1 is LGHNA and CDR2 is YSLEER in the germline V gene. The junction had 7 bases not matched to a gene; V was cut back by 4 bases and J by 3 bases. The CDR3 is 15 residues long. Written as DNA, the CDR3 is TGCGCCAGCAGCCGGACATGGACAGGGAAAGAGACCCAGTACTTC. This translates into CASSRTWTGKETQYF.

The chain links TRBV6-5 to TRBJ1-2, with TRBD1 matching over 10 bases. The CDR3 has 15 residues. The V gene's germline CDR1 is MNHEY and CDR2 SVGAGI. The V and J ends lost 6 bases and 7 bases, in that order; junction bases with no gene match: 11. DNA of the CDR3: TGTGCCAGCAGGTATCCGGGACAGGGGAATAGTGGCTACACCTTC. Protein sequence: CASRYPGQGNSGYTF.

The genes are TRBV5-1 and TRBJ2-3; no definite D call. The germline V gene has CDR1 SGHRS and CDR2 YFSETQ. V was cut by 4 bases and J by 2 bases, with 17 bases left in between. This CDR3 region has 16 residues. CDR3 region: CASSGLEVGPTDTQYF. CDR3 in DNA: TGCGCCAGCAGCGGTCTTGAAGTCGGGCCCACAGATACGCAGTATTTT.

J is TRBJ1-4 and V is TRBV5-4, with D perhaps TRBD1 (6 bases). Germline CDR1 SGHNT, CDR2 YYREEE (reference sequence). V was clipped by 0 bases and J by 0 bases, with 15 bases between them. This CDR3 is 18 amino acids long. Here the CDR3 DNA reads TGTGCCAGCAGCTTGGGAACAGGGATGGACGCAACTAATGAAAAACTGTTTTTT. This translates into CASSLGTGMDATNEKLFF.

The chain couples TRBV2 to TRBJ1-3; TRBD1 matches 7 bases. The V gene's germline CDR1 is SNHLY and CDR2 FYNNEI. This CDR3 contains 16 residues. With 5 bases clipped from V and 4 bases from J, the junction kept 11 bases outside the gene matches. CDR3 loop: CASSLRDRGPGNTIYF. In nucleotides, the CDR3 is TGTGCCAGCAGTCTCCGGGATAGGGGGCCGGGAAACACCATATATTTT.

The chain combines TRBV2 with TRBJ2-7; 7 bases align to TRBD2. The junction had 9 bases not matched to a gene; V was cut back by 5 bases and J by 5 bases. CDR1 and CDR2 (germline): SNHLY, FYNNEI. This CDR3 spans 14 amino acids. Here the CDR3 reads CASSYRGGSNEQYF. CDR3 nucleotides: TGTGCCAGCAGTTATCGGGGAGGGTCGAACGAGCAGTACTTC.

The V call is TRBV7-9, the J call TRBJ2-1; either TRBD1 or TRBD2 may supply D (5 bases each). CDR1 is SEHNR and CDR2 is FQNEAQ in the germline V gene (reference sequence). The V and J ends lost 5 bases and 5 bases respectively, with 19 bases between them. The CDR3 spans 16 residues. CDR3 amino acids: CASSEWGTYPNNEQFF. CDR3 coding DNA: TGTGCCAGCAGCGAATGGGGGACGTATCCTAACAATGAGCAGTTCTTC.

V usage is TRBV5-1 and J usage is TRBJ2-1; TRBD1 agrees at 10 bases. Germline CDR1 and CDR2: SGHRS and YFSETQ. CDR3 length equals 16 residues. Trimming removed 1 base from V and 4 bases from J; junction bases left unmatched: 5. CDR3 DNA: TGCGCCAGCAGCTTGAACGGACAGGGGGGATACAATGAGCAGTTCTTC. Translating gives CASSLNGQGGYNEQFF.

CDR3 loop: CASLPGLAGGRRGNIQYF. The CDR3, as DNA: TGTGCCAGCTTGCCGGGACTAGCGGGAGGGAGGAGAGGAAACATTCAGTACTTC. The rearrangement joins TRBV11-2 to TRBJ2-4, with 16 bases fitting TRBD2. The CDR3 runs to 18 residues. V was pared by 8 bases and J by 6 bases, with 13 bases of the junction left unmatched. Germline CDR1 and CDR2: SGHAT and FQNNGV.